These 29 T cell receptor beta chains were all obtained from the same sample, sequenced in a study of cytomegalovirus exposure and HLA in healthy donors. PCR amplification relied on 60 Vbeta primers (plus 13 Jbeta primers). Profiling relied on immunoSEQ multiplex PCR, and the TCRdb table lists in-frame clones only, not all of them. The table has 150,000 to 200,000 clones, roughly 70% seen once. The source material was PBMCs. These receptors were obtained from a man aged 30 to 39 in good health and CMV-seropositive.

This sequence joins TRBV6-5 and TRBJ1-5; 8 bases line up with TRBD1. Germline assignment: CDR1 MNHEY and CDR2 SVGAGI. The CDR3 loop spans 15 amino acids. V was clipped by 5 bases and J by 3 bases; unmatched bases: 6. The CDR3 here is CASSPGQGFNQPQHF. CDR3 coding DNA: TGTGCCAGCAGTCCAGGACAGGGTTTCAATCAGCCCCAGCATTTT.

The V call is TRBV5-8, the J call TRBJ2-5; D not certain. The CDR3 runs to 11 residues. V lost 5 bases and J lost 3, with 5 bases in between. The germline V gene has CDR1 SGHTS and CDR2 YDEGEE. CDR3 sequence (DNA): TGTGCCAGCAGACTCGAAGAGACCCAGTACTTC. This gives the protein CASRLEETQYF.

A few counts support this clone. CDR3 residues: CASSPKGAGRETQYF. The DNA for the CDR3 is TGTGCCAGCAGTCCCAAGGGGGCGGGACGAGAGACCCAGTACTTC. The chain carries TRBV28 and TRBJ2-5, with D perhaps TRBD1 (7 bases). Germline loops: CDR1 MDHEN, CDR2 SYDVKM. Trimming took 5 bases from V and 4 from J, leaving 17 bases between them. The CDR3 length is 15 residues.

This clone came up a few times. The chain has TRBV6-1 and TRBJ2-1; 9 nucleotides align to TRBD1. Trimming took 6 bases from V and 8 from J; bases not matched to a gene: 11. This CDR3 contains 15 residues. Germline lookup yields CDR1 MNHNS and CDR2 SASEGT. CDR3 in DNA: TGTGCCAGCAGCCAACCGGGACAGGGTTTCGATGAGCAGTTCTTC. Translating it yields CASSQPGQGFDEQFF.

The chain carries TRBV19 and TRBJ2-5; 8 bases line up with TRBD2. Germline V gene data show CDR1 as LNHDA and CDR2 as SQIVND (reference sequence). V lost 6 bases and J lost 5; bases outside the gene matches: 17. The CDR3 is 17 residues long. DNA for the CDR3: TGTGCCAGTAGCGATCCTTCAGGAGTAGCGGGAATTGAGACCCAGTACTTC. This translates into CASSDPSGVAGIETQYF.

This rearrangement joins TRBV28 to TRBJ1-3; D possibly corresponds to TRBD1 (6 bases). CDR3 length equals 16 residues. The germline CDR1 and CDR2 sequences are MDHEN and SYDVKM. V was pared by 5 bases and J by 4 bases, with 18 bases between. CDR3: CASSDPQQGTGNTIYF. CDR3 sequence (DNA): TGTGCCAGCAGTGATCCTCAACAGGGCACAGGAAACACCATATATTTT.

V gene TRBV5-6 combines with J gene TRBJ2-2, with D possibly TRBD2 on 6 matching bases. V shed 3 bases and J shed 8 bases, with 29 bases lying between them. In germline, CDR1 is SGHDT, CDR2 YYEEEE. The CDR3 spans 19 residues. The CDR3 coding sequence is TGTGCCAGCAGCTCGCTGTTTCTAAGTGTCCGGGAGAAGGTGGGGGAGCTGTTTTTT. Amino acid sequence: CASSSLFLSVREKVGELFF.

The chain couples TRBV18 to TRBJ2-7; D possibly corresponds to TRBD2 (5 bases). CDR3 length: 15 amino acids. Per the germline V gene, CDR1 is KGHSH and CDR2 is LQKENI. The V end was cut by 6 bases, the J end by 3 bases, with 18 bases between. The CDR3 DNA reads as TGTGCCAGCTCCCCAATCTCGGCTAGCAGCTACGAGCAGTACTTC. Translating it yields CASSPISASSYEQYF.

The chain carries TRBV10-1 and TRBJ2-7; TRBD1 is a possible D gene (5 bases). Germline CDR1 is WNHNN and CDR2 is SYGVQD (reference sequence). The V end lost 6 bases, the J end lost 3 bases, and 15 bases lay between the germline ends. The CDR3 extends over 14 amino acids. The CDR3 bases are TGCGCCAGCAGCCAGGGCCGGAGCCTCTACGAGCAGTACTTC. Encoded protein: CASSQGRSLYEQYF.

This rearrangement joins TRBV11-3 to TRBJ2-3, with D unresolved. V shed 1 base and J shed 4 bases, with 12 bases lying between them. The CDR3 sequence is 15 residues long. Looked up from germline, CDR1 is SGHNT and CDR2 is YENEEA. The CDR3 protein is CASSLAWASADTQYF. The DNA for the CDR3 is TGTGCCAGCAGCTTAGCTTGGGCCTCGGCAGATACGCAGTATTTT.

The CDR3 nucleotides read TGTGCCAGCAGCAAACAAACAGGGGGTACTGAAGCTTTCTTT. As protein: CASSKQTGGTEAFF. This chain joins TRBV9 and TRBJ1-1; TRBD1 aligns across 8 bases. CDR1 is SGDLS and CDR2 is YYNGEE in the germline V gene. With 4 bases clipped from V and 5 bases from J, the junction kept 7 bases outside the gene matches. This CDR3 has 14 amino acids.

The V call is TRBV5-1, the J call TRBJ2-1, with 13 bases identical to TRBD2. V shed 4 bases, J shed 5 bases, and the junction held 3 bases outside the gene matches. The CDR3 covers 15 residues. Per the germline V gene, CDR1 is SGHRS and CDR2 is YFSETQ. The CDR3 DNA reads TGCGCCAGCAGCCAGGGACTAGCGGGAAACAATGAGCAGTTCTTC. This sequence encodes CASSQGLAGNNEQFF. Full variable domain (outside the CDR3, taken from reference TRBV5-1 and TRBJ2-1): KAGVTQTPRYLIKTRGQQVTLSCSPISGHRSVSWYQQTPGQGLQFLFEYFSETQRNKGNFPGRFSGRQFSNSRSEMNVSTLELGDSALYLCASSQGLAGNNEQFFGPGTRLTVL.

This clone was observed a few times. The V gene is TRBV5-4, the J gene TRBJ2-3, with TRBD1 identical over 7 bases. The CDR3 length is 15 residues. J lost 7 bases, V lost 0 bases, and 8 bases had no gene match. Germline V gene lookup returns CDR1 SGHNT and CDR2 YYREEE (reference sequence). This CDR3 is CASSLGDSLPYTQYF. The CDR3 DNA is TGTGCCAGCAGCTTGGGGGACAGTCTTCCGTATACGCAGTATTTT. Supplemented by reference TRBV5-4 and TRBJ2-3, the full variable domain reads ETGVTQSPTHLIKTRGQQVTLRCSSQSGHNTVSWYQQALGQGPQFIFQYYREEENGRGNFPPRFSGLQFPNYSSELNVNALELDDSALYLCASSLGDSLPYTQYFGPGTRLTVL.

The table lists this clone with a count of one. The CDR3 nucleotides read TGCGCCAGCAGCTTTAGCGGGAGTACGACAGATACGCAGTATTTT. Translated, it gives CASSFSGSTTDTQYF. The chain joins TRBV5-1 to TRBJ2-3; the match to TRBD2 covers 9 bases. The junction had 4 bases not matched to a gene; V was cut back by 2 bases and J by 3 bases. CDR1 and CDR2 from the germline V gene are SGHRS and YFSETQ. This CDR3 contains 15 residues.

This clone was found a few times. This chain uses TRBV19 with TRBJ2-4; TRBD2 matches at 9 bases. V shed 5 bases and J 0 bases; nucleotides not matched to a gene: 5. CDR1 and CDR2 from the germline V gene are LNHDA and SQIVND (reference sequence). The CDR3 is made up of 16 amino acids. The DNA of the CDR3 is TGTGCCAGTAGTTCCGGGACTAGCATAGCCAAAAACATTCAGTACTTC. Translating gives CASSSGTSIAKNIQYF.

This clone was counted only a few times. The gene calls are TRBV6-5 and TRBJ2-7, with a possible D match to TRBD1 (6 bases). The germline gives CDR1 MNHEY, CDR2 SVGAGI. The CDR3 is 14 residues long. Between the trimmed V and J ends, which lost 7 bases and 3 bases, there was a span of 16 bases. CDR3: CASNADSHSYEQYF. CDR3 coding DNA: TGTGCCAGCAACGCGGACAGTCATAGCTACGAGCAGTACTTC.

This clone occurred a few times. The chain recombines TRBV4-1 with TRBJ2-1; 7 nucleotides match TRBD2. Unmatched junction bases numbered 10, after V lost 0 bases and J lost 2 bases. The CDR3 runs 18 residues. The germline V gene encodes CDR1 MGHRA and CDR2 YSYEKL. CDR3 nucleotide sequence: TGCGCCAGCAGCCAAGATAAGGTAGCGGGTCCCCCCTACAATGAGCAGTTCTTC. Translation: CASSQDKVAGPPYNEQFF.

CDR3 nucleotides: TGTGCCAGCAGCTTATCCGGGACAGAGAATCAGCCCCAGCATTTT. This codes for CASSLSGTENQPQHF. The chain couples TRBV7-9 to TRBJ1-5; TRBD1 matches at 7 bases. The germline gives CDR1 SEHNR, CDR2 FQNEAQ (reference sequence). Unmatched junction bases numbered 5, after V lost 2 bases and J lost 4 bases. The CDR3 consists of 15 residues.

The chain links TRBV11-2 to TRBJ1-1; D gene unclear. The germline CDR1 and CDR2 sequences are SGHAT and FQNNGV. CDR3 length equals 16 residues. V was cut by 5 bases and J by 3 bases, with 19 bases left in between. The CDR3 sequence is CASSLGQVGGYTEAFF. The CDR3 nucleotides read TGTGCCAGCAGCCTCGGGCAGGTCGGCGGGTACACTGAAGCTTTCTTT.

J is TRBJ2-7 and V is TRBV30; TRBD1 matches at 7 bases. V was pared by 3 bases and J by 1 base, with 21 bases of the junction left unmatched. This CDR3 contains 19 residues. CDR1 and CDR2 (germline): GTSNPN, SVGIG (reference sequence). The CDR3 DNA reads TGTGCCTGGAGGGAATTCTGGGACAGCCATGATCCGATATCCTACGAGCAGTACTTC. It specifies CAWREFWDSHDPISYEQYF.

This clone turned up a few times. The chain couples TRBV19 to TRBJ2-7, with 9 bases identical to TRBD1. J lost 4 bases, V lost 1 base, and 5 bases had no gene match. Germline CDR1 reads LNHDA; CDR2 reads SQIVND (reference sequence). The CDR3 has 15 amino acids. Written as DNA, the CDR3 is TGTGCCAGTAGTATAGGGACAGGGGCCCGTTACGAGCAGTACTTC. Translating it yields CASSIGTGARYEQYF.

The chain recombines TRBV4-2 with TRBJ1-1; 8 positions match TRBD1. Trimming took 1 base from V and 0 from J; bases not matched to a gene: 4. The CDR3 consists of 16 residues. Germline V gene data show CDR1 as LGHNA and CDR2 as YNFKEQ. The CDR3 loop is CASSQGTGSMNTEAFF. As DNA, the CDR3 is TGTGCCAGCAGCCAAGGGACAGGGTCTATGAACACTGAAGCTTTCTTT.

The V gene is TRBV7-2, the J gene TRBJ2-1; D is ambiguous. This CDR3 spans 14 amino acids. Germline loops: CDR1 SGHTA, CDR2 FQGNSA. Trimming cost V 1 base and J 6 bases, with 10 bases left between them. Here the CDR3 DNA reads TGTGCCAGCAGCTTAGTCGGCTGGAGCAATGAGCAGTTCTTC. As protein: CASSLVGWSNEQFF.

The chain has TRBV27 and TRBJ2-7; 8 bases map to TRBD2. With V trimmed by 6 bases and J by 2 bases, 6 bases remained unmatched. CDR1 MNHEY and CDR2 SMNVEV come from the germline V gene (reference sequence). CDR3 length equals 14 residues. In DNA form, the CDR3 reads TGTGCCAGCAGCTACACGGGACTAGCCTACGAGCAGTACTTC. It codes for CASSYTGLAYEQYF.

J is TRBJ1-1 and V is TRBV7-8; D unclear. The CDR3 covers 13 residues. The germline CDR1 and CDR2 sequences are SGHVS and FQNEAQ. The V and J ends lost 3 bases and 1 base respectively, with 6 bases between them. This chain's CDR3 is CASSFGRNTEAFF. CDR3 sequence (DNA): TGTGCCAGCAGCTTTGGCAGGAACACTGAAGCTTTCTTT.

This clone was picked up one time. The chain recombines TRBV28 with TRBJ2-7; D might be TRBD1 (5 bases). CDR3 length equals 13 residues. V lost 2 bases to trimming and J lost 3 bases, with 8 bases between them. CDR1 MDHEN and CDR2 SYDVKM come from the germline V gene. DNA for the CDR3: TGTGCCAGCAGTTTAGCCAGGGACTACGAGCAGTACTTC. Protein product: CASSLARDYEQYF.

The J gene is TRBJ2-1, the V gene TRBV2; a possible D gene is TRBD1 (6 bases). Deletions cut 6 bases from V and 4 bases from J, with 13 bases between. Germline V gene lookup returns CDR1 SNHLY and CDR2 FYNNEI. This CDR3 spans 14 amino acids. This CDR3 is CASRSQGIYNEQFF. In nucleotides, the CDR3 is TGTGCCAGCAGGTCCCAGGGGATATACAATGAGCAGTTCTTC.

The chain joins TRBV19 to TRBJ1-5, with D tentatively TRBD1 (6 bases). Trimming removed 3 bases from V and 11 bases from J, with 20 bases in between. CDR3 length equals 15 residues. Germline-derived CDR1 and CDR2 are LNHDA and SQIVND (reference sequence). The CDR3 coding sequence is TGTGCCAGTAGTATGAGTCAAGGGGGGGCCAGGACCCAGCATTTT. Translation: CASSMSQGGARTQHF. The full variable domain, rest sourced from reference TRBV19 and TRBJ1-5, is DGGITQSPKYLFRKEGQNVTLSCEQNLNHDAMYWYRQDPGQGLRLIYYSQIVNDFQKGDIAEGYSVSREKKESFPLTVTSAQKNPTAFYLCASSMSQGGARTQHFGDGTRLSIL.

The J gene is TRBJ1-1, the V gene TRBV4-1, with a tentative D call TRBD1 (6 bases). V shed 0 bases and J shed 2 bases, with 10 bases lying between them. Germline CDR1 reads MGHRA; CDR2 reads YSYEKL. CDR3 length: 15 residues. In DNA, the CDR3 is TGCGCCAGCAGCCAAGACGAGGGGACAAACACTGAAGCTTTCTTT. It is translated as CASSQDEGTNTEAFF.